The 32 T cell receptor beta chains listed next were all sequenced from one sample in a study of blood T cell repertoires in COVID-19 (dated by TCRdb to the early 2020s). Library method: the immunoSEQ multiplex PCR assay. Here the immuneACCESS table is served through TCRdb, limited to in-frame sequences with V and J called. Missing clones are a known gap in these copies; in checked studies unresolved V genes cover under half, and the rest lacks a known reason. The sample table lists about 210,000 clones, around 82% of them with a count of one. In total, the top ten clones hold approximately 7.4% of the sample. Input material: peripheral blood. These TCRs come from a woman between 45 and 65 years old with acute or convalescent COVID-19.

The gene calls are TRBV15 and TRBJ2-7; 11 bases are shared with TRBD2. CDR1 and CDR2 (germline): LNHNV, YYDKDF (reference sequence). This CDR3 has 15 residues. Trimming removed 3 bases from V and 3 bases from J; junction bases left unmatched: 4. The CDR3 is CATSRTSGARYEQYF. The CDR3, as DNA: TGTGCCACCAGCAGGACTAGCGGGGCCCGCTACGAGCAGTACTTC.

This rearrangement joins TRBV11-1 to TRBJ2-7; TRBD2 agrees at 13 bases. This CDR3 is 16 amino acids long. The V and J ends lost 5 bases and 5 bases, in that order; junction bases with no gene match: 9. Germline V lookup: CDR1 SGHAT, CDR2 FQDESV (reference sequence). CDR3 nucleotide sequence: TGTGCCAGCAGCCGAACTAGCGGGAGGGCCTCTAACGAGCAGTACTTC. It yields the protein CASSRTSGRASNEQYF.

The gene calls are TRBV6-5 and TRBJ2-5, with 12 bases aligning to TRBD1. There are 15 residues in the CDR3. The trim removed 2 bases at V and 5 bases at J, leaving 3 bases unmatched. CDR1 and CDR2 from the germline V gene are MNHEY and SVGAGI. CDR3 nucleotide sequence: TGTGCCAGCAGTTACGGGACAGGGGGCGGGGAGACCCAGTACTTC. Translated, it gives CASSYGTGGGETQYF.

This chain uses TRBV11-2 with TRBJ2-2; 12 nucleotides match TRBD2. The CDR3 is 17 amino acids. J lost 4 bases, V lost 1 base, and 4 bases had no gene match. In germline, CDR1 is SGHAT, CDR2 FQNNGV. The CDR3 nucleotides are TGTGCCAGCAGCTTAGTGTCACTAGCGGGAGGCACCGGGGAGCTGTTTTTT. It yields the protein CASSLVSLAGGTGELFF.

The chain recombines TRBV6-6 with TRBJ2-3, with 12 positions matching TRBD2. With 4 bases clipped from V and 4 bases from J, the junction kept 6 bases outside the gene matches. Germline V gene data show CDR1 as MNHNY and CDR2 as SVGAGI (reference sequence). The CDR3 is 16 amino acids. The CDR3 nucleotides are TGTGCCAGCAGTTCCCCGACTAGCGGGAGATCAGATACGCAGTATTTT. Protein sequence: CASSSPTSGRSDTQYF.

This chain links TRBV7-9 with TRBJ1-4; 7 bases align to TRBD1. The CDR3 contains 16 residues. V lost 2 bases to trimming and J lost 4 bases; unmatched junction nucleotides: 7. Germline V gene lookup returns CDR1 SEHNR and CDR2 FQNEAQ (reference sequence). As DNA, the CDR3 is TGTGCCAGCAGCTTAATCGCGACAGGGATTAATGAAAAACTGTTTTTT. Residues: CASSLIATGINEKLFF.

The V gene is TRBV6-6, the J gene TRBJ1-1; 7 positions agree with TRBD1. Germline CDR1 reads MNHNY; CDR2 reads SVGAGI (reference sequence). CDR3 length: 15 amino acids. V shed 0 bases and J 7 bases; nucleotides not matched to a gene: 8. The CDR3 region is CASSYSYQGEDEAFF. The CDR3 region has the DNA TGTGCCAGCAGTTACTCGTACCAGGGGGAAGATGAAGCTTTCTTT.

This clone was counted a single time. The chain is built from TRBV10-3 and TRBJ1-2; 7 bases match TRBD1. The CDR3 contains 14 residues. Germline CDR1 reads ENHRY; CDR2 reads SYGVKD. The V segment lost 6 bases and the J segment 7 bases; nucleotides outside the gene matches: 11. CDR3 amino acids: CAISPTGRRAGYTF. Written as DNA, the CDR3 is TGTGCCATCAGCCCGACAGGGAGGAGGGCTGGCTACACCTTC.

This clone was counted only a few times. CDR3: CASSPRGSDGYTF. In nucleotides, the CDR3 is TGTGCCAGCAGCCCAAGGGGATCTGATGGCTACACCTTC. The V call is TRBV7-9, the J call TRBJ1-2, with D tentatively TRBD1 (5 bases). With 5 bases removed from V and 6 bases from J, the gap between germline ends came to 13 bases. The CDR3 extends over 13 amino acids. Looked up from germline, CDR1 is SEHNR and CDR2 is FQNEAQ (reference sequence).

This rearrangement joins TRBV5-1 to TRBJ2-7, with 7 nucleotides matching TRBD1. Germline-derived CDR1 and CDR2 are SGHRS and YFSETQ. The trim removed 0 bases at V and 2 bases at J, leaving 5 bases unmatched. There are 15 residues in the CDR3. The CDR3 nucleotides read TGCGCCAGCAGCTTGGGGGGGACAGTAGCCTACGAGCAGTACTTC. It codes for CASSLGGTVAYEQYF.

CDR3 residues: CASSDLRGGGVGCEQETQYF. DNA for the CDR3: TGTGCCAGCAGTGACTTAAGGGGGGGCGGTGTCGGTTGCGAACAAGAGACCCAGTACTTC. The chain recombines TRBV6-4 with TRBJ2-5; the D gene is possibly TRBD2 (7 bases). V lost 1 base and J 2 bases, leaving 26 bases between the germline ends. Germline V CDR1 and CDR2: MRHNA, SNTAGT. This CDR3 is 20 amino acids long.

The gene calls are TRBV6-6 and TRBJ1-1, with D perhaps matching TRBD1 (6 bases). The V end lost 2 bases, the J end lost 2 bases, and 9 bases lay between the germline ends. This CDR3 has 14 amino acids. Looked up from germline, CDR1 is MNHNY and CDR2 is SVGAGI (reference sequence). CDR3 in DNA: TGTGCCAGCAGTTACCGGGACACCAACACTGAAGCTTTCTTT. This codes for CASSYRDTNTEAFF.

About this clone: Distinct nucleotide sequences in the sample also encode this CDR3. The chain joins TRBV19 to TRBJ2-7; possibly TRBD1 for D (6 bases). The CDR3 is 14 residues long. The germline V and J ends were trimmed by 1 base and 0 bases, with 7 bases remaining between them. CDR1 and CDR2 (germline): LNHDA, SQIVND (reference sequence). The CDR3 protein is CASSIGGGSYEQYF. The CDR3 DNA follows: TGTGCCAGTAGTATAGGAGGGGGCTCCTACGAGCAGTACTTC.

This chain uses TRBV3-1 (or the pseudogene TRBV3-2) with TRBJ2-7, with a possible D match to TRBD2 (6 bases). Trimming shortened V by 0 bases and J by 2 bases, and 14 bases separated the two germline ends. The germline CDR1 and CDR2 sequences are LGHDT and YNNKEL (reference sequence). The CDR3 is 16 amino acids. This CDR3 is CASSQDRGTFTYEQYF. The DNA of the CDR3 is TGTGCCAGCAGCCAAGACCGCGGGACCTTTACCTACGAGCAGTACTTC.

The V call is TRBV5-1, the J call TRBJ1-2; the D is unclear. V lost 0 bases and J 0 bases, leaving 6 bases between the germline ends. From germline, CDR1 is SGHRS and CDR2 YFSETQ. The CDR3 is 14 amino acids. Here the CDR3 reads CASSLVPANYGYTF. As DNA, the CDR3 is TGCGCCAGCAGCTTGGTCCCAGCTAACTATGGCTACACCTTC. Together with reference TRBV5-1 and TRBJ1-2, the CDR3 gives the full variable domain: KAGVTQTPRYLIKTRGQQVTLSCSPISGHRSVSWYQQTPGQGLQFLFEYFSETQRNKGNFPGRFSGRQFSNSRSEMNVSTLELGDSALYLCASSLVPANYGYTFGSGTRLTVV.

In this sample, this clone turned up once. This rearrangement joins TRBV28 to TRBJ2-2; TRBD2 agrees at 12 bases. J was trimmed by 0 bases and V by 6 bases; bases with no gene match: 5. The germline gives CDR1 MDHEN, CDR2 SYDVKM. The CDR3 loop spans 17 amino acids. The CDR3 region has the DNA TGTGCCAGCAGCCGGACTAGCGGGACAACGAACACCGGGGAGCTGTTTTTT. The encoded protein is CASSRTSGTTNTGELFF.

V and J are TRBV28 and TRBJ2-7, with 9 bases fitting TRBD2. Trimming removed 5 bases from V and 4 bases from J; junction bases left unmatched: 12. The CDR3 spans 16 residues. The germline gives CDR1 MDHEN, CDR2 SYDVKM. The chain's CDR3 is CASSGEYSGSRYEQYF. The DNA for the CDR3 is TGTGCCAGCAGTGGGGAATATAGCGGGAGCAGGTACGAGCAGTACTTC.

V is TRBV28 and J is TRBJ2-7, with 7 bases aligning to TRBD1. CDR3 length equals 14 residues. The V gene end was trimmed by 1 base and the J gene end by 6 bases; junction bases not matched to a gene: 6. Germline V CDR1 and CDR2: MDHEN, SYDVKM. The CDR3 DNA sequence: TGTGCCAGCAGTTTATCCCAGGGGGTGAGCGAGCAGTACTTC. Protein: CASSLSQGVSEQYF.

The V and J genes are TRBV24-1 and TRBJ2-3; possibly TRBD2 for D (6 bases). The CDR3 runs 17 residues. From germline, CDR1 is KGHDR and CDR2 SFDVKD. V lost 2 bases and J lost 2, with 16 bases in between. CDR3 nucleotides: TGTGCCACCAGTGATTCCCTGACGGGAGCCGACACAGATACGCAGTATTTT. Its translation: CATSDSLTGADTDTQYF.

The V gene is TRBV10-2, the J gene TRBJ2-1, with D possibly matching TRBD2 (7 bases). Trimming removed 2 bases from V and 10 bases from J, with 15 bases in between. The CDR3 runs to 14 residues. Per germline, CDR1 WSHSY and CDR2 SAAADI. In DNA form, the CDR3 reads TGCGCCAGCAGTGAGGAGGGGGGGCGTAGCGAGCAGTTCTTC. Encoded protein: CASSEEGGRSEQFF.

This chain uses TRBV28 with TRBJ1-2, with 9 positions matching TRBD1. Trimming cost V 5 bases and J 7 bases; bases outside gene matches: 11. Germline CDR1 and CDR2: MDHEN and SYDVKM. The CDR3 totals 15 residues. The CDR3 protein is CASSPFRGQGAGYTF. In DNA form, the CDR3 reads TGTGCCAGCAGTCCCTTCAGGGGACAGGGTGCTGGCTACACCTTC.

The chain has TRBV28 and TRBJ1-5, with a tentative D call TRBD1 (6 bases). The ends were cut back, 8 bases at V and 2 bases at J, with 19 bases in the middle. The CDR3 contains 16 residues. Germline CDR1 is MDHEN and CDR2 is SYDVKM. Here the CDR3 DNA reads TGTGCCAGCTGGGGGGGGCTACTACCCGGCAATCAGCCCCAGCATTTT. This translates into CASWGGLLPGNQPQHF.

The rearrangement uses TRBV18 and TRBJ2-5; D perhaps matches TRBD2 (6 bases). The germline V gene encodes CDR1 KGHSH and CDR2 LQKENI. The CDR3 consists of 14 residues. The V end lost 1 base, the J end lost 2 bases, and 8 bases lay between the germline ends. The CDR3 protein is CASSPRDFQETQYF. The CDR3 DNA reads TGTGCCAGCTCACCACGGGACTTTCAAGAGACCCAGTACTTC. The full variable domain, in which reference TRBV18 and TRBJ2-5 provide the parts outside the CDR3, is NAGVMQNPRHLVRRRGQEARLRCSPMKGHSHVYWYRQLPEEGLKFMVYLQKENIIDESGMPKERFSAEFPKEGPSILRIQQVVRGDSAAYFCASSPRDFQETQYFGPGTRLLVL.

This sequence joins TRBV6-2 or TRBV6-3 and TRBJ1-1, with D hard to call. The CDR3 has 16 amino acids. Trimming pared 0 bases from V and 1 base from J, leaving 12 bases between. CDR1 is MNHEY, CDR2 SVGEGT, per germline. The CDR3 region is CASSYSFGFSNTEAFF. CDR3 nucleotides: TGTGCCAGCAGTTACTCTTTCGGGTTCTCGAACACTGAAGCTTTCTTT.

The chain links TRBV10-1 to TRBJ1-4; maybe TRBD1 (6 bases). This CDR3 has 11 residues. CDR1 and CDR2 from the germline V gene are WNHNN and SYGVQD (reference sequence). V lost 6 bases to trimming and J lost 13 bases, with 12 bases between them. CDR3 in amino acids: CASSSGERLFF. The CDR3 DNA reads TGCGCCAGCAGCTCAGGGGAGCGACTGTTTTTT.

The CDR3 DNA follows: TGTGCCAGCTCACCACCTAGGACAGGGTTGAAGGAGCAGTACTTC. This codes for CASSPPRTGLKEQYF. The chain employs TRBV18 and TRBJ2-7, with 8 bases lining up with TRBD1. The CDR3 loop spans 15 amino acids. The V and J ends lost 0 bases and 7 bases, in that order; junction bases with no gene match: 8. Germline V CDR1 and CDR2: KGHSH, LQKENI.

The chain combines TRBV4-2 with TRBJ2-3; TRBD1 might be the D (6 bases). The CDR3 extends over 15 amino acids. Germline V CDR1 and CDR2: LGHNA, YNFKEQ. Trimming left V 4 bases short and J 4 bases short, with 15 bases between. In nucleotides, the CDR3 is TGTGCCAGCAGCCGGGGTGCCCCAGGGGCAGATACGCAGTATTTT. This codes for CASSRGAPGADTQYF.

This clone was picked up a small number of times. The chain has TRBV5-1 and TRBJ1-6; D is undetermined. Trimming removed 0 bases from V and 7 bases from J, with 11 bases in between. Germline V lookup: CDR1 SGHRS, CDR2 YFSETQ. This CDR3 is 15 amino acids long. CDR3 nucleotide sequence: TGCGCCAGCAGCTTGGGCGCGGCGGTAAATTCACCCCTCCACTTT. Its translation is CASSLGAAVNSPLHF.

The V call is TRBV5-1, the J call TRBJ2-5, with 7 bases matching TRBD2. CDR1 SGHRS and CDR2 YFSETQ come from the germline V gene. With 3 bases clipped from V and 2 bases from J, the junction kept 1 base outside the gene matches. The CDR3 totals 13 residues. The CDR3 DNA follows: TGCGCCAGCAGCTGGGAGGGTCAAGAGACCCAGTACTTC. It encodes CASSWEGQETQYF.

V and J are TRBV4-2 and TRBJ2-3, with 8 bases that match TRBD2. From germline, CDR1 is LGHNA and CDR2 YNFKEQ. This CDR3 spans 15 amino acids. The V and J ends lost 4 bases and 5 bases, in that order; junction bases with no gene match: 8. The CDR3 protein is CASSRGSGSGDTQYF. The DNA of the CDR3 is TGTGCCAGCAGCCGGGGGAGCGGGAGCGGAGATACGCAGTATTTT.

The V call is TRBV10-2, the J call TRBJ2-7; 12 nucleotides align to TRBD1. Germline trimming cut 6 bases from V and 4 bases from J; bases unmatched to any gene: 7. Per germline, CDR1 WSHSY and CDR2 SAAADI. The CDR3 contains 15 residues. The CDR3, as DNA: TGCGCCAGCAGCCCCGGGACAGGGGGCATATACGAGCAGTACTTC. Amino acid sequence: CASSPGTGGIYEQYF.

This chain uses TRBV18 with TRBJ1-4; 7 bases are shared with TRBD1. V lost 3 bases to trimming and J lost 2 bases; unmatched junction nucleotides: 6. Germline V gene data show CDR1 as KGHSH and CDR2 as LQKENI. The CDR3 spans 16 residues. The CDR3 sequence: CASSPLKTGTNEKLFF. The CDR3 coding sequence is TGTGCCAGCTCACCGCTCAAGACAGGGACTAATGAAAAACTGTTTTTT. The full variable domain, in which reference TRBV18 and TRBJ1-4 provide the parts outside the CDR3, is NAGVMQNPRHLVRRRGQEARLRCSPMKGHSHVYWYRQLPEEGLKFMVYLQKENIIDESGMPKERFSAEFPKEGPSILRIQQVVRGDSAAYFCASSPLKTGTNEKLFFGSGTQLSVL.